The rows below give T cell receptor beta chains drawn from one sample of a study of blood T cell repertoires in COVID-19. Measured with immunoSEQ multiplex PCR; TCRdb has only the in-frame clones, and not every one. The sample lists hundreds of thousands of clones; over 75% were seen once. The source material was peripheral blood. The source is a young woman with acute or convalescent COVID-19. The CDR3 runs from the conserved cysteine through the conserved F or W. D genes are given only for firm matches. Some rows mark clone size as missing; the rest say once, few, many or name a class of expanded clone.

j_call v_call clone_size d_call cdr3_nt cdr3_aa
TRBJ2-1 TRBV19 few TRBD2 TGTGCCAGTAGTATAGAGCAGCGGGAGGGTGTGGAGGAGCAGTTCTTC CASSIEQREGVEEQFF
TRBJ1-4 TRBV19 . . TGTGCCAGTAGTATAAACAGAGGGCCTAATGAAAAACTGTTTTTT CASSINRGPNEKLFF
TRBJ2-6 TRBV4-2 . TRBD1 TGTGCCAGCAGCCAAGAGCAGGGGGCTGCTGGGGCCAACGTCCTGACTTTC CASSQEQGAAGANVLTF
TRBJ2-1 TRBV6-2/TRBV6-3 . TRBD2 TGTGCCAGCAGTTACTCTGGGACTAGCGGGAACTACAATGAGCAGTTCTTC CASSYSGTSGNYNEQFF
TRBJ2-3 TRBV10-3 few TRBD1 TGTGCCATCAGTGAAGTGGTTACAGGGGGCACAGATACGCAGTATTTT CAISEVVTGGTDTQYF
TRBJ2-1 TRBV25-1 . TRBD2 TGTGCCAGCAGTGAATGGGGGACTAGCGGATACAATGAGCAGTTCTTC CASSEWGTSGYNEQFF
TRBJ1-5 TRBV12-5 . . TGTGCTAGTGGTTTGGCCAGTAGCAGGGTCGGTCAGCCCCAGCATTTT CASGLASSRVGQPQHF
TRBJ2-5 TRBV19 . . TGTGCCAGTAGTATTGAGATGTGGGAGACCCAGTACTTC CASSIEMWETQYF
TRBJ2-5 TRBV13 once TRBD2 TGTGCCAGCAGCTTAGTGGCTAGCGGTGCTAAAGAGACCCAGTACTTC CASSLVASGAKETQYF
TRBJ2-1 TRBV5-4 . . TGTGCCAGCAGCGCCCCCAGGGGCCTAACCAATGAGCAGTTCTTC CASSAPRGLTNEQFF
TRBJ2-7 TRBV7-8 . TRBD1 TGTGCCAGCAGCTTGACAGGGGGTTTCTCCTACGAGCAGTACTTC CASSLTGGFSYEQYF
TRBJ1-5 TRBV6-5 . . TGTGCCAGTCATCCGGGACAACTTAGCAATCAGCCCCAGCATTTT CASHPGQLSNQPQHF
TRBJ1-5 TRBV24-1 . . TGTGCCACCAGTCCTGAACAGAGCAATCAGCCCCAGCATTTT CATSPEQSNQPQHF
TRBJ2-2 TRBV5-1 . TRBD2 TGCGCCAGCAGCCCTAGCGGGAGTGACACCGGGGAGCTGTTTTTT CASSPSGSDTGELFF
TRBJ2-7 TRBV3-1/TRBV3-2 . TRBD2 TGTGCCAGCAGCCCGGGACTAGGGGACTACGAGCAGTACTTC CASSPGLGDYEQYF
TRBJ1-4 TRBV3-1/TRBV3-2 . TRBD1 TGTGCCAGCAGCCCCGACCGGACAGGGTGGGGTGAAAAACTGTTTTTT CASSPDRTGWGEKLFF
TRBJ1-6 TRBV3-1/TRBV3-2 . TRBD1 TGTGCCAGCAGCCTGACAGGGGGGGATAATTCACCCCTCCACTTT CASSLTGGDNSPLHF
TRBJ2-2 TRBV5-1 . . TGCGCCAGCAGCTTGGAGGTTAGCTGGAACACCGGGGAGCTGTTTTTT CASSLEVSWNTGELFF
TRBJ2-6 TRBV6-5 once TRBD2 TGTGCCAGCAGTTCACCGACTAGCGGGAGATCCCTGACTTTC CASSSPTSGRSLTF
TRBJ1-2 TRBV5-8 . TRBD1 TGTGCCAGCAGCTACGGACAGGGCTTTGCCTATGGCTACACCTTC CASSYGQGFAYGYTF
TRBJ2-2 TRBV5-4 . TRBD2 TGTGCCAGCAGCGGGGGTTTTCGGGAGGCGGCCGGGGAGCTGTTTTTT CASSGGFREAAGELFF
TRBJ1-1 TRBV3-1/TRBV3-2 . TRBD1 TGTGCCAGCAGCCCGGGGACAGGGAGGTACACTGAAGCTTTCTTT CASSPGTGRYTEAFF
TRBJ2-3 TRBV11-2 . TRBD1 TGTGCCAGCAGCGTTCCTTACAGGGGCGGATGGTCAGATACGCAGTATTTT CASSVPYRGGWSDTQYF
TRBJ1-4 TRBV12-3/TRBV12-4 . . TGTGCCAGCAGACACAAAAGAGAAAAACTGTTTTTT CASRHKREKLFF
TRBJ1-5 TRBV5-1 . TRBD1 TGCGCCAGCAGCACCGGGACAGCGTCCGGGCCCCAGCATTTT CASSTGTASGPQHF
TRBJ1-6 TRBV7-6 . . TGTGCCAGCAGCTTATCAGTCCAGCAGGGAAATAATAATTCACCCCTCCACTTT CASSLSVQQGNNNSPLHF
TRBJ2-7 TRBV20-1 few . TGCAGTGCTAGTCCTACGCTCCCCGAGGGTTACGAGCAGTACTTC CSASPTLPEGYEQYF
TRBJ1-2 TRBV5-4 . TRBD1 TGTGCCAGCAGCCCGGGACAGGGGTATGGCTACACCTTC CASSPGQGYGYTF
TRBJ2-7 TRBV5-1 . . TGCGCCAGCAGCTTGGGAGCAGGGGCCTACGAGCAGTACTTC CASSLGAGAYEQYF